One and the same sample provided the 26 T cell receptor beta chains below, sequenced in a study of OX40 agonist ivuxolimab in advanced cancers. Repertoires were generated with immunoSEQ multiplex PCR, while TCRdb's copy carries only in-frame clones and drops some. The sample lists about 67,000 clones; around 80% were seen once. Sequenced here: CD4+ or CD8+ T cells sorted from blood, sampled in a trial of the OX40 agonist ivuxolimab. These receptors were collected from an adult with an advanced solid tumor such as melanoma, head and neck, liver or kidney cancer.

The rearrangement uses TRBV6-6 and TRBJ1-4; D is ambiguous. Germline V gene lookup returns CDR1 MNHNY and CDR2 SVGAGI (reference sequence). Trimming left V 5 bases short and J 7 bases short, with 14 bases between. This CDR3 has 14 amino acids. This CDR3 is CASSTSGEGEKLFF. The DNA of the CDR3 is TGTGCCAGCAGTACTTCCGGGGAGGGTGAAAAACTGTTTTTT.

V usage is TRBV5-6 and J usage is TRBJ2-3; possible D gene TRBD2, 6 bases. The CDR3 runs 16 residues. Germline V lookup: CDR1 SGHDT, CDR2 YYEEEE. The V and J ends lost 0 bases and 2 bases respectively, with 13 bases between them. The CDR3 region has the DNA TGTGCCAGCAGCTTGGGCCAGGAACTAGCCACAGATACGCAGTATTTT. Its protein is CASSLGQELATDTQYF.

The V call is TRBV5-6, the J call TRBJ1-2; 7 positions match TRBD1. The V gene end was trimmed by 3 bases and the J gene end by 0 bases; junction bases not matched to a gene: 11. The V gene's germline CDR1 is SGHDT and CDR2 YYEEEE. This CDR3 spans 17 amino acids. The CDR3 coding sequence is TGTGCCAGCAGCTACCTGGGCACGACAGGGCCTAACTATGGCTACACCTTC. Its protein product is CASSYLGTTGPNYGYTF.

J is TRBJ2-7 and V is TRBV4-3, with 11 bases that match TRBD1. Germline V gene data show CDR1 as LGHNA and CDR2 as YSLEER. J lost 5 bases, V lost 0 bases, and 3 bases had no gene match. This CDR3 comprises 15 residues. The chain's CDR3 is CASSQDGTGGNEQYF. CDR3 DNA: TGCGCCAGCAGCCAAGATGGGACAGGGGGAAACGAGCAGTACTTC.

The chain is built from TRBV28 and TRBJ2-5; D is perhaps TRBD1 (6 bases). Trimming removed 2 bases from V and 5 bases from J, with 12 bases in between. Germline CDR1 and CDR2: MDHEN and SYDVKM. This CDR3 has 14 amino acids. CDR3 coding DNA: TGTGCCAGCAGTTTAGGGGTGGGGGCGGAGACCCAGTACTTC. It is translated as CASSLGVGAETQYF.

The rearrangement links TRBV5-1 to TRBJ1-3, with D perhaps matching TRBD1 (5 bases). There are 15 residues in the CDR3. The V gene lost 4 bases and the J gene lost 4 bases, with 15 bases spanning the gap. Germline assignment: CDR1 SGHRS and CDR2 YFSETQ. CDR3: CASSPDGTAGNTIYF. In DNA form, the CDR3 reads TGCGCCAGCAGCCCCGACGGGACCGCAGGAAACACCATATATTTT.

The J gene is TRBJ1-3, the V gene TRBV19; D is uncertain. The CDR3 extends over 16 amino acids. Deletions cut 4 bases from V and 0 bases from J, with 13 bases between. Germline CDR1 LNHDA, CDR2 SQIVND (reference sequence). This CDR3 reads CASSKRTPSSGNTIYF. For the CDR3, the DNA is TGTGCCAGTAGTAAAAGGACTCCGAGCTCTGGAAACACCATATATTTT.

The genes are TRBV6-1 and TRBJ1-6; 9 bases are a match to TRBD1. V was pared by 5 bases and J by 10 bases, with 6 bases of the junction left unmatched. Looked up from germline, CDR1 is MNHNS and CDR2 is SASEGT. The CDR3 consists of 14 residues. CDR3 sequence: CASSLSQGASPLHF. CDR3 DNA: TGTGCCAGCAGTTTGTCACAGGGGGCATCACCCCTCCACTTT.

The genes are TRBV11-3 and TRBJ1-6, with D tentatively TRBD1 (6 bases). The germline V gene has CDR1 SGHNT and CDR2 YENEEA. CDR3 length: 13 amino acids. Trimming shortened V by 6 bases and J by 8 bases, and 11 bases separated the two germline ends. Here the CDR3 DNA reads TGTGCCAGCAGTATAAACAGGGATTCACCCCTCCACTTT. Translated, it gives CASSINRDSPLHF. Full variable domain (remainder filled in from reference TRBV11-3 and TRBJ1-6): EAGVVQSPRYKIIEKKQPVAFWCNPISGHNTLYWYLQNLGQGPELLIRYENEEAVDDSQLPKDRFSAERLKGVDSTLKIQPAELGDSAVYLCASSINRDSPLHFGNGTRLTVT.

The chain recombines TRBV7-2 with TRBJ1-4, with 8 bases lining up with TRBD1. This CDR3 is 16 amino acids long. In germline, CDR1 is SGHTA, CDR2 FQGNSA. V dropped 1 base and J dropped 8; count of bases not matched to a gene: 9. The CDR3 bases are TGTGCCAGCAGCTTAGAGGGCCGGGCAGGGGGCGAAAAACTGTTTTTT. Translation gives CASSLEGRAGGEKLFF.

V gene TRBV2 combines with J gene TRBJ2-1; tentative D call: TRBD1 (5 bases). Trimming removed 6 bases at V and 4 bases at J, with 7 bases between. The CDR3 consists of 12 residues. In germline, CDR1 is SNHLY, CDR2 FYNNEI. Here the CDR3 reads CASSRAYNEQFF. The CDR3, as DNA: TGTGCCAGCAGCAGGGCTTACAATGAGCAGTTCTTC.

V gene TRBV5-1 combines with J gene TRBJ2-2, with D possibly matching TRBD1 (6 bases). CDR3 length: 16 amino acids. V was clipped by 4 bases and J by 4 bases, with 17 bases between them. Germline V gives CDR1 SGHRS, CDR2 YFSETQ. CDR3 loop: CASSKGGRGGTGELFF. CDR3 nucleotides: TGCGCCAGCAGCAAGGGTGGCAGGGGTGGCACCGGGGAGCTGTTTTTT. Full variable domain (outside the CDR3, taken from reference TRBV5-1 and TRBJ2-2): KAGVTQTPRYLIKTRGQQVTLSCSPISGHRSVSWYQQTPGQGLQFLFEYFSETQRNKGNFPGRFSGRQFSNSRSEMNVSTLELGDSALYLCASSKGGRGGTGELFFGEGSRLTVL.

The V gene is TRBV5-4, the J gene TRBJ1-4; TRBD1 matches at 11 bases. The ends lost 0 bases at V and 10 bases at J; junction bases unmatched: 2. Looked up from germline, CDR1 is SGHNT and CDR2 is YYREEE (reference sequence). The CDR3 sequence is 14 residues long. CDR3 sequence reads: CASSLAGQGGKLFF. CDR3 in DNA: TGTGCCAGCAGCTTGGCGGGACAGGGGGGAAAACTGTTTTTT.

This clone was detected only a few times. In DNA, the CDR3 is TGTGCCAGCTCCCCCCTATCGAACACTGAAGCTTTCTTT. Protein: CASSPLSNTEAFF. The rearrangement joins TRBV18 to TRBJ1-1; D ambiguous. Deletions cut 6 bases from V and 1 base from J, with 9 bases between. The V gene's germline CDR1 is KGHSH and CDR2 LQKENI. The CDR3 length is 13 residues.

This clone appeared a single time. The chain uses TRBV28 and TRBJ1-4; D not certain. CDR3 length: 17 residues. The V end lost 3 bases, the J end lost 0 bases, and 14 bases lay between the germline ends. Germline V gene sequence: CDR1 MDHEN, CDR2 SYDVKM. The CDR3 loop reads CASSFLTRGSTNEKLFF. CDR3 nucleotide sequence: TGTGCCAGCAGTTTTCTCACTCGGGGTTCAACTAATGAAAAACTGTTTTTT.

In its sample, this clone was seen once. The chain carries TRBV5-1 and TRBJ1-1; TRBD1 matches 7 bases. J gave up 1 base and V 2 bases, and 5 bases lay outside the gene matches. The CDR3 has 15 amino acids. From germline, CDR1 is SGHRS and CDR2 YFSETQ. In DNA form, the CDR3 reads TGCGCCAGCAGCTTTACGGGACAGCAGAACACTGAAGCTTTCTTT. It specifies CASSFTGQQNTEAFF.

This clone was found once. The rearrangement joins TRBV15 to TRBJ2-2, with TRBD2 as a possible D gene (5 bases). The CDR3 has 15 amino acids. Germline CDR1 reads LNHNV; CDR2 reads YYDKDF (reference sequence). V lost 0 bases and J lost 6, with 11 bases in between. The CDR3 region has the DNA TGTGCCACCAGCAGAGATCTAGCAGGCGCCGGGGAGCTGTTTTTT. Translation gives CATSRDLAGAGELFF.

The rearrangement links TRBV7-9 to TRBJ1-2; D call uncertain. The V end lost 1 base, the J end lost 4 bases, and 13 bases lay between the germline ends. Looked up from germline, CDR1 is SEHNR and CDR2 is FQNEAQ (reference sequence). The CDR3 runs 15 residues. In DNA, the CDR3 is TGTGCCAGCAGCTTAGGCGGGGAAGGTCCCTATGGCTACACCTTC. It specifies CASSLGGEGPYGYTF. Supplemented by reference TRBV7-9 and TRBJ1-2, the full variable domain reads DTGVSQNPRHKITKRGQNVTFRCDPISEHNRLYWYRQTLGQGPEFLTYFQNEAQLEKSRLLSDRFSAERPKGSFSTLEIQRTEQGDSAMYLCASSLGGEGPYGYTFGSGTRLTVV.

This chain joins TRBV5-6 and TRBJ2-5, with no clear D. Trimming removed 1 base from V and 2 bases from J, with 9 bases in between. This CDR3 has 14 residues. Germline CDR1 SGHDT, CDR2 YYEEEE. The CDR3 bases are TGTGCCAGCAGCTTGAGGGCAGAACAAGAGACCCAGTACTTC. This codes for CASSLRAEQETQYF. The full variable domain, in which reference TRBV5-6 and TRBJ2-5 provide the parts outside the CDR3, is DAGVTQSPTHLIKTRGQQVTLRCSPKSGHDTVSWYQQALGQGPQFIFQYYEEEERQRGNFPDRFSGHQFPNYSSELNVNALLLGDSALYLCASSLRAEQETQYFGPGTRLLVL.

J is TRBJ2-7 and V is TRBV10-3; TRBD1 matches 9 bases. The ends lost 0 bases at V and 9 bases at J; junction bases unmatched: 9. CDR3 length: 15 residues. Germline loops: CDR1 ENHRY, CDR2 SYGVKD. Here the CDR3 DNA reads TGTGCCATCAGTGAGTCTGGACAGGGGACCTTAGGGCAGTACTTC. This sequence encodes CAISESGQGTLGQYF.

This chain uses TRBV28 with TRBJ1-6, with TRBD1 matching over 9 bases. Germline V CDR1 and CDR2: MDHEN, SYDVKM. V shed 7 bases, J shed 10 bases, and the junction held 17 bases outside the gene matches. This CDR3 has 17 residues. CDR3 sequence reads: CASTLPSWGQGHSPLHF. The CDR3 DNA sequence: TGTGCCAGCACCCTACCAAGCTGGGGACAGGGACACTCACCCCTCCACTTT.

This chain connects TRBV19 to TRBJ2-2; TRBD1 is a possible D gene (6 bases). From germline, CDR1 is LNHDA and CDR2 SQIVND (reference sequence). The CDR3 spans 15 residues. Trimming pared 6 bases from V and 6 bases from J, leaving 17 bases between. The CDR3 DNA sequence: TGTGCCAGTAGACCGGGACAAGGGGTCGCCGGGGAGCTGTTTTTT. This sequence encodes CASRPGQGVAGELFF. The variable domain in full, completed from reference TRBV19 and TRBJ2-2, reads DGGITQSPKYLFRKEGQNVTLSCEQNLNHDAMYWYRQDPGQGLRLIYYSQIVNDFQKGDIAEGYSVSREKKESFPLTVTSAQKNPTAFYLCASRPGQGVAGELFFGEGSRLTVL.

This sequence joins TRBV5-6 and TRBJ2-7, with a possible D match to TRBD2 (6 bases). The CDR3 covers 15 residues. Between the trimmed V and J ends, which lost 1 base and 0 bases, there was a span of 11 bases. The germline V gene encodes CDR1 SGHDT and CDR2 YYEEEE. CDR3 in DNA: TGTGCCAGCAGCTTGCCCGGGGGATCCTCCTACGAGCAGTACTTC. This gives the protein CASSLPGGSSYEQYF. Full variable domain (outside the CDR3, taken from reference TRBV5-6 and TRBJ2-7): DAGVTQSPTHLIKTRGQQVTLRCSPKSGHDTVSWYQQALGQGPQFIFQYYEEEERQRGNFPDRFSGHQFPNYSSELNVNALLLGDSALYLCASSLPGGSSYEQYFGPGTRLTVT.

This chain links TRBV6-5 with TRBJ2-7; 8 bases line up with TRBD2. V lost 5 bases and J lost 3; bases outside the gene matches: 9. CDR1 MNHEY and CDR2 SVGAGI come from the germline V gene. The CDR3 has 15 amino acids. The CDR3 region is CASSRNGGAYYEQYF. The CDR3 nucleotides read TGTGCCAGCAGTCGGAACGGGGGGGCCTACTACGAGCAGTACTTC.

This clone is a singleton in its sample. The J gene is TRBJ1-6, the V gene TRBV7-2; D gene uncertain. The CDR3 covers 15 residues. The germline gives CDR1 SGHTA, CDR2 FQGNSA. V lost 4 bases, J lost 7 bases, and 14 bases lay in between. CDR3 bases: TGTGCCAGCAGCTCCAAACCTGGATCAAATTCACCCCTCCACTTT. Translation: CASSSKPGSNSPLHF.

This chain joins TRBV5-1 and TRBJ1-4; D remains unclear. The germline V gene has CDR1 SGHRS and CDR2 YFSETQ. The CDR3 is 15 residues long. With 4 bases removed from V and 4 bases from J, the gap between germline ends came to 14 bases. The chain's CDR3 is CASSMAFVFNEKLFF. In DNA form, the CDR3 reads TGCGCCAGCAGCATGGCATTTGTTTTTAATGAAAAACTGTTTTTT.